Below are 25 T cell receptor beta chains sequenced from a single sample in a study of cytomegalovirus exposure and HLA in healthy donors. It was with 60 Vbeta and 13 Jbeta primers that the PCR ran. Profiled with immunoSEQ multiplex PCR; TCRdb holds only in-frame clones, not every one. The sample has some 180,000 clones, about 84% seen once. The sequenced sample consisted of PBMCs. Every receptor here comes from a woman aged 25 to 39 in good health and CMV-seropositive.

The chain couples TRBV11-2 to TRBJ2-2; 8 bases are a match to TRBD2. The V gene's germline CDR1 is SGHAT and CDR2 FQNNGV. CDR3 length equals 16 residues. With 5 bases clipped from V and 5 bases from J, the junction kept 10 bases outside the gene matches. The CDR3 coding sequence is TGTGCCAGCAGCCCCCCCGGGAGGGGCATAACCGGGGAGCTGTTTTTT. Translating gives CASSPPGRGITGELFF.

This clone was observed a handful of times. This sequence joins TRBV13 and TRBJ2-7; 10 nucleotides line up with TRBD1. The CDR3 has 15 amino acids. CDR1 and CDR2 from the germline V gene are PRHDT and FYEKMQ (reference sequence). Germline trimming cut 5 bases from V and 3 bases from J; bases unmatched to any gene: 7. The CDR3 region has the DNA TGTGCCAGCAGCATAAGGGGACAGGGGAGCTACGAGCAGTACTTC. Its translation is CASSIRGQGSYEQYF.

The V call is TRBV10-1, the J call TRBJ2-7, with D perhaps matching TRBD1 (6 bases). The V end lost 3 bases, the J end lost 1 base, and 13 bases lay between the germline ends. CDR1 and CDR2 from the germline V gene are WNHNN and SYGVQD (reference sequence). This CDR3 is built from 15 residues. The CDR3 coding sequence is TGCGCCAGCAGTGAACAGGGATGGCCTTCCTACGAGCAGTACTTC. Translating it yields CASSEQGWPSYEQYF.

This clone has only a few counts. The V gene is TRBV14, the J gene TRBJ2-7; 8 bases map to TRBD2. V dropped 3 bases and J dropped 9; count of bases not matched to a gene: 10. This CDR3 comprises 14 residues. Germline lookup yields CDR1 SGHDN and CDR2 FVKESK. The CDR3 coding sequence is TGTGCCAGCAGCCACGGGGCGGGGGGCCCAGGGCAGTACTTC. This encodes CASSHGAGGPGQYF.

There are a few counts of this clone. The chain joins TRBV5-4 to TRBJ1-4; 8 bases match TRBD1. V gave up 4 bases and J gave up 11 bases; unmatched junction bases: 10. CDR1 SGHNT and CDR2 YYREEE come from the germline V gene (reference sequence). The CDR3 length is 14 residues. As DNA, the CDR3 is TGTGCCAGCAGCCCACGACAGGGGTTAGAGAAACTGTTTTTT. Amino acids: CASSPRQGLEKLFF.

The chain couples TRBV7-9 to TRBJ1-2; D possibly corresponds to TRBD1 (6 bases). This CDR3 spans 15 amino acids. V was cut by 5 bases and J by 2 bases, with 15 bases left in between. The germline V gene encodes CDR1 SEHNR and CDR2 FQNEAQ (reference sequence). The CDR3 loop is CASSIQDSLNYGYTF. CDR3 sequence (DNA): TGTGCCAGCAGCATTCAGGACAGCCTCAACTATGGCTACACCTTC.

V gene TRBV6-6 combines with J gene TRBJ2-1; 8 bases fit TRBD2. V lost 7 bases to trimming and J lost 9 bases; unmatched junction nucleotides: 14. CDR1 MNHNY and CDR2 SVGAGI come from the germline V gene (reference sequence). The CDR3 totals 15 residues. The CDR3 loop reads CASTNPLAGGSEQFF. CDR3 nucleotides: TGTGCCAGCACCAACCCGCTGGCGGGAGGAAGTGAGCAGTTCTTC.

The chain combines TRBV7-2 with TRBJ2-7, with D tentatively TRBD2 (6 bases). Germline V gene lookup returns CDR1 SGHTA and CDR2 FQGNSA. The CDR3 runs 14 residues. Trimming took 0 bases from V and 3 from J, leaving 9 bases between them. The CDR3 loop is CASSLAGTFYEQYF. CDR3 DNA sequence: TGTGCCAGCAGCTTAGCCGGGACTTTCTACGAGCAGTACTTC.

The DNA for the CDR3 is TGTGCCTGGAGTCCCGGGGGTGGCTGGTACGAGCAGTACTTC. Translation gives CAWSPGGGWYEQYF. The chain carries TRBV30 and TRBJ2-7; D possibly corresponds to TRBD2 (6 bases). Trimming removed 2 bases from V and 4 bases from J, with 15 bases in between. CDR3 length equals 14 residues. Germline V CDR1 and CDR2: GTSNPN, SVGIG (reference sequence). Using reference TRBV30 and TRBJ2-7 for the parts outside the CDR3, the full variable domain is SQTIHQWPATLVQPVGSPLSLECTVEGTSNPNLYWYRQAAGRGLQLLFYSVGIGQISSEVPQNLSASRPQDRQFILSSKKLLLSDSGFYLCAWSPGGGWYEQYFGPGTRLTVT.

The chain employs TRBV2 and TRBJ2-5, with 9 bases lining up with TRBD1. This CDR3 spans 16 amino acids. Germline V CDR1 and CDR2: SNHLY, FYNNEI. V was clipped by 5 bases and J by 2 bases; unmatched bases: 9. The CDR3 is CASSSPGTGRQETQYF. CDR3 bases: TGTGCCAGCAGTAGCCCCGGGACAGGGCGGCAAGAGACCCAGTACTTC. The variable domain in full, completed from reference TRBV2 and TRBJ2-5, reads EPEVTQTPSHQVTQMGQEVILRCVPISNHLYFYWYRQILGQKVEFLVSFYNNEISEKSEIFDDQFSVERPDGSNFTLKIRSTKLEDSAMYFCASSSPGTGRQETQYFGPGTRLLVL.

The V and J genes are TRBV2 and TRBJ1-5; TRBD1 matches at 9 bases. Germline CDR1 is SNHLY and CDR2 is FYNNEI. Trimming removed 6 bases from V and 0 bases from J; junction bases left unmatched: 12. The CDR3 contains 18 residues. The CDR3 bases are TGTGCCAGCAGCGTCAACAGGGGGCTATGGGGTAGCAATCAGCCCCAGCATTTT. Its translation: CASSVNRGLWGSNQPQHF.

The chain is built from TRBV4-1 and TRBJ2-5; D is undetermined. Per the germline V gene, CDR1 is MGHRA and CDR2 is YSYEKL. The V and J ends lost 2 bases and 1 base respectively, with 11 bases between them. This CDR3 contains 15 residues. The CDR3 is CASSQNWASQETQYF. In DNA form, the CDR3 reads TGCGCCAGCAGCCAAAATTGGGCCTCCCAAGAGACCCAGTACTTC.

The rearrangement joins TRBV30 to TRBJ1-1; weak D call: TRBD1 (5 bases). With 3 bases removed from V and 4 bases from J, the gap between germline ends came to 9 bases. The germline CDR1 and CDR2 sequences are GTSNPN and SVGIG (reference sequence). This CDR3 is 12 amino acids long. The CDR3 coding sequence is TGTGCCTGGAGAAGGGGCGTCACTGAAGCTTTCTTT. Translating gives CAWRRGVTEAFF.

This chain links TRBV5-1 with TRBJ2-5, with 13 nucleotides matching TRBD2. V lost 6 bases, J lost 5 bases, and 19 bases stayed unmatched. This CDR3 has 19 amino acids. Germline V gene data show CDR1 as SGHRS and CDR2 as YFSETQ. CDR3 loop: CASNGDGLAGVISTETQYF. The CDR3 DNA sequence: TGCGCCAGCAACGGGGATGGACTAGCGGGAGTCATTAGTACGGAGACCCAGTACTTC.

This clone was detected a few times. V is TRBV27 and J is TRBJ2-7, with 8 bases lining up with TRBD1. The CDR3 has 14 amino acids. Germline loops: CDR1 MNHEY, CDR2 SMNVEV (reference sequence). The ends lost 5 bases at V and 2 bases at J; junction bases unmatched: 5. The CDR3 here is CASSPTGGTYEQYF. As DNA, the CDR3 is TGTGCCAGCAGTCCTACAGGGGGAACCTACGAGCAGTACTTC.

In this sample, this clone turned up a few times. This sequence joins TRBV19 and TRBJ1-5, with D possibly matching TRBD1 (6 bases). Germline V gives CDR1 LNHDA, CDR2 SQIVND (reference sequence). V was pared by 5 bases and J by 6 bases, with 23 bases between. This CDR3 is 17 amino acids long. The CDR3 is CASSAGGTGKGSQPQHF. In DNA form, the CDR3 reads TGTGCCAGTAGTGCTGGGGGAACAGGGAAGGGTAGTCAGCCCCAGCATTTT. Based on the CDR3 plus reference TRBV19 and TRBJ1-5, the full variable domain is DGGITQSPKYLFRKEGQNVTLSCEQNLNHDAMYWYRQDPGQGLRLIYYSQIVNDFQKGDIAEGYSVSREKKESFPLTVTSAQKNPTAFYLCASSAGGTGKGSQPQHFGDGTRLSIL.

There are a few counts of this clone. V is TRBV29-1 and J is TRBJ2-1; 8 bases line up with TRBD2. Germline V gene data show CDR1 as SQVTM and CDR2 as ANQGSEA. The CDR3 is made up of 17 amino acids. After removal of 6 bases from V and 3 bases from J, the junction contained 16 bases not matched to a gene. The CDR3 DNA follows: TGCAGCGTCGTCCGCTTTGGCGGGAGGCACGACTACAATGAGCAGTTCTTC. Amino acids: CSVVRFGGRHDYNEQFF.

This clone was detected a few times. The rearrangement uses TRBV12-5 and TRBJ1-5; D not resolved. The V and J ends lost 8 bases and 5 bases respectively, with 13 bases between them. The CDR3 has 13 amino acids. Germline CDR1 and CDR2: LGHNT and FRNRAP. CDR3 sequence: CASCYDSDQPQHF. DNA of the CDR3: TGTGCTAGTTGTTATGACTCCGATCAGCCCCAGCATTTT.

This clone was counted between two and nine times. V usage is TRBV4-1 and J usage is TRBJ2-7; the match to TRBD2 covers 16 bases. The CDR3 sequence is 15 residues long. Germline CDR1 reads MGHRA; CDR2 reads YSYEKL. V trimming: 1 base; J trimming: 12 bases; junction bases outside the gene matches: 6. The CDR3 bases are TGCGCCAGCAGCCAAGGGTCGGGACTAGCGGGAGGGACGTACTTC. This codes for CASSQGSGLAGGTYF.

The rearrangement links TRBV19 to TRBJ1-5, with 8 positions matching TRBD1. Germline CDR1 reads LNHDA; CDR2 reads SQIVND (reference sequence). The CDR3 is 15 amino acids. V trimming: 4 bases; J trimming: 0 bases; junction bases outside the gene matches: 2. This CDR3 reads CASSTDRASNQPQHF. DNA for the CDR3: TGTGCCAGTAGTACGGACAGGGCTAGCAATCAGCCCCAGCATTTT.

The CDR3 spells CASTLDRESNQPQHF. DNA of the CDR3: TGTGCCAGTACCTTGGACAGGGAAAGCAATCAGCCCCAGCATTTT. This chain joins TRBV19 and TRBJ1-5; 8 bases map to TRBD1. Looked up from germline, CDR1 is LNHDA and CDR2 is SQIVND (reference sequence). V trimming: 7 bases; J trimming: 1 base; junction bases outside the gene matches: 6. The CDR3 consists of 15 residues.

This chain's CDR3 is CASKGTGGWYGYTF. The CDR3, as DNA: TGTGCCAGCAAAGGGACAGGGGGCTGGTATGGCTACACCTTC. J is TRBJ1-2 and V is TRBV2; TRBD1 matches at 12 bases. The V and J ends lost 7 bases and 5 bases, in that order; junction bases with no gene match: 5. From germline, CDR1 is SNHLY and CDR2 FYNNEI. The CDR3 extends over 14 amino acids.

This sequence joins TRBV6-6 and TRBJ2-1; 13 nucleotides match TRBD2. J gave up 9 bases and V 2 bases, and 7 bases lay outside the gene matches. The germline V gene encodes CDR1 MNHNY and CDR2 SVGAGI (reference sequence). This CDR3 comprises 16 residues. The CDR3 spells CASSYGTSGRAREQFF. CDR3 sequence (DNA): TGTGCCAGCAGTTACGGAACTAGCGGGAGGGCTCGTGAGCAGTTCTTC.

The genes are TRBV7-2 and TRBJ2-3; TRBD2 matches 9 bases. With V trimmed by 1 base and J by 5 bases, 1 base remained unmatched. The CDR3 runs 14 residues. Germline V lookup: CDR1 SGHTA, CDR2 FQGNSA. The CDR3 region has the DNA TGTGCCAGCAGCTTAGGTAGCGGGAGAGATACGCAGTATTTT. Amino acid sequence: CASSLGSGRDTQYF. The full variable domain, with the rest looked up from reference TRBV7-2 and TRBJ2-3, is GAGVSQSPSNKVTEKGKDVELRCDPISGHTALYWYRQSLGQGLEFLIYFQGNSAPDKSGLPSDRFSAERTGGSVSTLTIQRTQQEDSAVYLCASSLGSGRDTQYFGPGTRLTVL.

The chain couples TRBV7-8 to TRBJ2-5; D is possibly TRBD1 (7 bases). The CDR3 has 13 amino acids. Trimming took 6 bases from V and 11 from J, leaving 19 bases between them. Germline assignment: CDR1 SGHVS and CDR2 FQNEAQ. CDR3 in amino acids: CASSPNRGGEQYF. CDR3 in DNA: TGTGCCAGCAGTCCTAACAGGGGCGGGGAGCAGTACTTC.